Listed here are 15 T cell receptor beta chains from one sample, sequenced in a study of OX40 agonist ivuxolimab in advanced cancers. Repertoires were generated with immunoSEQ multiplex PCR, while TCRdb's copy carries only in-frame clones and drops some. The table includes about 120,000 clones, about 93% detected once. The sequenced sample was CD4+ or CD8+ T cells sorted from blood, obtained in a trial of the OX40 agonist ivuxolimab. Receptors were obtained from an adult with an advanced solid tumor such as melanoma, head and neck, liver or kidney cancer.

This clone was seen only once. V and J are TRBV27 and TRBJ2-1; 10 positions match TRBD1. V trimming: 4 bases; J trimming: 9 bases; junction bases outside the gene matches: 9. The CDR3 extends over 15 amino acids. From germline, CDR1 is MNHEY and CDR2 SMNVEV (reference sequence). The CDR3 region is CASSSRQGAIGEQFF. The CDR3 DNA follows: TGTGCCAGCAGTTCTCGACAGGGGGCGATCGGTGAGCAGTTCTTC.

V is TRBV6-6 and J is TRBJ1-1; no clear D gene. Trimming took 2 bases from V and 3 from J, leaving 1 base between them. The CDR3 consists of 11 residues. CDR1 is MNHNY, CDR2 SVGAGI, per germline (reference sequence). Written as DNA, the CDR3 is TGTGCCAGCAGTTACGACACTGAAGCTTTCTTT. Translated: CASSYDTEAFF.

This clone was observed a few times. The chain recombines TRBV9 with TRBJ2-7, with D maybe TRBD2 (6 bases). Looked up from germline, CDR1 is SGDLS and CDR2 is YYNGEE. This CDR3 is 13 amino acids long. V lost 0 bases to trimming and J lost 5 bases, with 9 bases between them. Here the CDR3 reads CASSVGPGDEQYF. In DNA, the CDR3 is TGTGCCAGCAGCGTAGGGCCGGGGGACGAGCAGTACTTC.

The rearrangement uses TRBV11-2 and TRBJ1-5; weak D call: TRBD1 (5 bases). CDR1 is SGHAT and CDR2 is FQNNGV in the germline V gene. CDR3 length: 13 amino acids. The V end lost 8 bases, the J end lost 0 bases, and 8 bases lay between the germline ends. The CDR3 loop is CASGRDSNQPQHF. Written as DNA, the CDR3 is TGTGCCAGCGGCAGGGATAGCAATCAGCCCCAGCATTTT.

The V gene is TRBV27, the J gene TRBJ2-7, with 9 bases lining up with TRBD1. Germline assignment: CDR1 MNHEY and CDR2 SMNVEV (reference sequence). V lost 4 bases, J lost 2 bases, and 6 bases stayed unmatched. The CDR3 extends over 15 amino acids. The CDR3 coding sequence is TGTGCCAGCAGTTCCCTCGGGGACAGGGCCTACGAGCAGTACTTC. Translated, it gives CASSSLGDRAYEQYF.

The chain couples TRBV6-5 to TRBJ1-4, with 7 bases identical to TRBD1. CDR3 length: 15 amino acids. Germline trimming cut 0 bases from V and 5 bases from J; bases unmatched to any gene: 3. CDR1 and CDR2 (germline): MNHEY, SVGAGI. In nucleotides, the CDR3 is TGTGCCAGCAGTTACTCGAGAGGGGGCAATGAAAAACTGTTTTTT. It is translated as CASSYSRGGNEKLFF.

This clone has just one count. V is TRBV4-2 and J is TRBJ1-4; D gene ambiguous. The V end lost 0 bases, the J end lost 7 bases, and 12 bases lay between the germline ends. This CDR3 has 15 residues. Germline-derived CDR1 and CDR2 are LGHNA and YNFKEQ. CDR3 DNA sequence: TGTGCCAGCAGCCAAGATACGGGGTTCAGTGAAAAACTGTTTTTT. It encodes CASSQDTGFSEKLFF.

The chain joins TRBV7-9 to TRBJ2-5, with TRBD1 matching over 7 bases. Germline V gene sequence: CDR1 SEHNR, CDR2 FQNEAQ (reference sequence). The CDR3 totals 12 residues. J gave up 10 bases and V 5 bases, and 7 bases lay outside the gene matches. In nucleotides, the CDR3 is TGTGCCAGCAGCCGACAGGGAATTGGCCAGTACTTC. Translation: CASSRQGIGQYF. Based on the CDR3 plus reference TRBV7-9 and TRBJ2-5, the full variable domain is DTGVSQNPRHKITKRGQNVTFRCDPISEHNRLYWYRQTLGQGPEFLTYFQNEAQLEKSRLLSDRFSAERPKGSFSTLEIQRTEQGDSAMYLCASSRQGIGQYFGPGTRLLVL.

The chain uses TRBV5-1 and TRBJ2-3; D remains ambiguous. The CDR3 spans 14 residues. Deletions cut 0 bases from V and 2 bases from J, with 7 bases between. Germline lookup yields CDR1 SGHRS and CDR2 YFSETQ. In DNA form, the CDR3 reads TGCGCCAGCAGCTTGGGGGCGTTCACAGATACGCAGTATTTT. Translating it yields CASSLGAFTDTQYF.

V and J are TRBV28 and TRBJ1-1; D gene unclear. Per the germline V gene, CDR1 is MDHEN and CDR2 is SYDVKM. This CDR3 has 16 residues. V was clipped by 6 bases and J by 4 bases, with 21 bases between them. Here the CDR3 DNA reads TGTGCCAGCAGGCCTCTCGGGCCGGGGTATGGCACTGAAGCTTTCTTT. As protein: CASRPLGPGYGTEAFF.

The chain carries TRBV28 and TRBJ2-4, with D possibly matching TRBD1 (5 bases). The CDR3 consists of 16 residues. V lost 2 bases, J lost 8 bases, and 19 bases lay in between. The germline V gene encodes CDR1 MDHEN and CDR2 SYDVKM. CDR3 sequence: CASSLRPGHPADIQYF. The DNA for the CDR3 is TGTGCCAGCAGTTTACGGCCCGGACACCCGGCGGACATTCAGTACTTC.

The chain is built from TRBV9 and TRBJ1-6; D remains unclear. Trimming took off 8 bases at V and 6 bases at J, with 12 bases between the two ends. This CDR3 is built from 13 residues. Germline V gene data show CDR1 as SGDLS and CDR2 as YYNGEE. The CDR3 coding sequence is TGTGCCAGTCAGACCGAAGTTAATTCACCCCTCCACTTT. It yields the protein CASQTEVNSPLHF.

The gene calls are TRBV2 and TRBJ2-5; D may match TRBD1 or TRBD2 (5 bases each). The germline V gene has CDR1 SNHLY and CDR2 FYNNEI. The CDR3 sequence is 16 residues long. With 7 bases removed from V and 3 bases from J, the gap between germline ends came to 21 bases. CDR3 in amino acids: CASTEGSRTGKETQYF. The CDR3 DNA follows: TGTGCCAGCACTGAGGGGTCGCGGACCGGAAAAGAGACCCAGTACTTC.

The rearrangement links TRBV6-6 to TRBJ2-1, with TRBD2 as a possible D gene (5 bases). Germline V gene sequence: CDR1 MNHNY, CDR2 SVGAGI (reference sequence). This CDR3 has 14 residues. In DNA, the CDR3 is TGTTCATCCAGGCACGGGGAATCCTACAATGAGCAGTTCTTC. This gives the protein CSSRHGESYNEQFF.

V usage is TRBV27 and J usage is TRBJ1-2; 9 nucleotides align to TRBD1. After removal of 3 bases from V and 12 bases from J, the junction contained 8 bases not matched to a gene. This CDR3 spans 13 amino acids. The germline V gene has CDR1 MNHEY and CDR2 SMNVEV (reference sequence). The CDR3 region has the DNA TGTGCCAGCAGTTTCCGACAGGGGGGATTTCACACCTTC. Translation: CASSFRQGGFHTF.